This T cell receptor beta chain appears in the sequencing data of a study of blood T cell repertoires in COVID-19. Overall study context: T cells, B-cell-depleted T cells, or PBMCs provided the cDNA or gDNA that served as material.

Germline V lookup: CDR1 SGHDT, CDR2 YYEEEE. The CDR3 is 17 residues long. V lost 0 bases and J lost 9; bases outside the gene matches: 15. Seattle-derived patients entered the study during active infection and were followed longitudinally. Study processing details: Counts of nucleated cells, estimated from reference gene primer amplification, were obtained. Produced via immunoSEQ multiplex PCR; TCRdb's table is partial and in-frame only. V, J and clone size reflect that table, while D and trimming were determined from the DNA. Among approximately 270,000 clones, roughly 84% were seen once, and the ten largest hold about 0.9%.

The J gene is TRBJ2-5, the V gene TRBV5-6; 9 bases are a match to TRBD2. The TCR originated in a human donor with COVID-19, enrolled during active disease. The donor label of this sample is uncertain. Specimen: peripheral blood. The CDR3: CASSLEFEREVPGAQYF. The CDR3 region has the DNA TGTGCCAGCAGCTTGGAGTTCGAGCGGGAGGTACCAGGGGCCCAGTACTTC.